This is a list of T cell receptor beta chains from one sample in a study of blood T cell repertoires in COVID-19. Sequenced by immunoSEQ multiplex PCR; TCRdb stores in-frame clones only, minus some. The repertoire holds about 270,000 clones, around nine tenths seen once, with roughly 3% in the top ten. Specimen: PBMCs or T cells enriched from blood (not recorded which). These receptor sequences come from a young woman who had recovered from COVID-19. Both conserved end residues are part of each CDR3. The D gene is left open where the match is weak. Expanded clones get a size class; other rows say once, few or many, or leave the size out.

TRBJ1-1 - - TRBV5-1 CASSLGYEAAFF TGCGCCAGCAGCTTGGGATATGAGGCAGCTTTTTTT
TRBJ2-3 - - TRBV20-1 CSASVRAASTDTQYF TGCAGTGCTAGTGTGCGGGCCGCTAGCACAGATACGCAGTATTTT
TRBJ2-1 - TRBD1 TRBV29-1 CSVEPQGARNEQFF TGCAGCGTTGAACCGCAGGGGGCGCGAAATGAGCAGTTCTTC
TRBJ2-5 - - TRBV7-9 CASSSSGTQETQYF TGTGCCAGCAGCTCCTCCGGGACACAAGAGACCCAGTACTTC
TRBJ2-5 - - TRBV30 CAWSVQDVTQYF TGTGCCTGGAGTGTACAGGACGTGACCCAGTACTTC
TRBJ2-1 - - TRBV7-2 CASSLVLGRWTYNEQFF TGTGCCAGCAGCTTAGTTCTCGGGAGATGGACCTACAATGAGCAGTTCTTC
TRBJ1-4 - - TRBV29-1 CSVESSEKLFF TGCAGCGTTGAATCTAGTGAAAAACTGTTTTTT
TRBJ2-7 - - TRBV30 CAWSAYRSEQYF TGTGCCTGGAGTGCATACAGATCCGAGCAGTACTTC
TRBJ2-1 - TRBD1 TRBV7-2 CASSSDRAPRSYNEQFF TGTGCCAGCAGCTCCGACAGGGCACCACGCTCCTACAATGAGCAGTTCTTC
TRBJ2-5 once TRBD1 TRBV4-3 CASSQVTGTGQETQYF TGCGCCAGCAGCCAGGTTACCGGGACAGGCCAAGAGACCCAGTACTTC
TRBJ2-5 - - TRBV3-1/TRBV3-2 CASSPPDGFASQYF TGTGCCAGCAGCCCCCCCGATGGTTTTGCGTCCCAGTACTTC
TRBJ1-4 - - TRBV7-2 CASSLGRQTINEKLFF TGTGCCAGCAGCTTAGGGCGACAGACGATCAATGAAAAACTGTTTTTT
TRBJ1-1 - - TRBV28 CASSRYQEDTEAFF TGTGCCAGCAGCCGCTACCAGGAGGACACTGAAGCTTTCTTT
TRBJ1-2 many - TRBV28 CASHSRLQFYGYTF TGTGCCAGCCACTCCCGACTACAGTTTTATGGCTACACCTTC
TRBJ2-1 - - TRBV15 CATSRDLWAGQFF TGTGCCACCAGCAGAGATCTCTGGGCAGGACAGTTCTTC
TRBJ1-4 - TRBD1 TRBV7-9 CASSLRQGEKLFF TGTGCCAGCAGCTTACGACAGGGCGAAAAACTGTTTTTT
TRBJ2-5 - - TRBV2 CASSELRETQYF TGTGCCAGCAGTGAGTTGAGGGAGACCCAGTACTTC
TRBJ1-1 - - TRBV28 CASSLLTTGLGAFF TGTGCCAGCAGTTTACTCACAACAGGGTTAGGGGCTTTCTTT
TRBJ2-7 - TRBD1 TRBV30 CAWQGARYEQYF TGTGCCTGGCAGGGGGCTCGGTACGAGCAGTACTTC
TRBJ1-1 - - TRBV12-5 CASGFRVPSTGNTEAFF TGTGCTAGTGGTTTTAGAGTCCCCTCGACTGGAAACACTGAAGCTTTCTTT
TRBJ2-3 - - TRBV7-3 CASSPYQRAADTQYF TGTGCCAGCAGCCCGTACCAGAGGGCGGCGGATACGCAGTATTTT
TRBJ2-3 few - TRBV27 CASSPGTGVSTDTQYF TGTGCCAGCAGCCCTGGCACAGGCGTTAGCACAGATACGCAGTATTTT
TRBJ2-3 - TRBD1 TRBV29-1 CSVGRRTGADTQYF TGCAGCGTTGGTCGGAGAACAGGGGCAGATACGCAGTATTTT
TRBJ1-2 - TRBD1 TRBV27 CASSPTPTGTAYYGYTF TGTGCCAGCAGTCCCACTCCAACCGGGACAGCTTATTATGGCTACACCTTC
TRBJ1-2 - - TRBV28 CASSRNRESPKTNYGYTF TGTGCCAGCAGTAGAAACCGGGAATCTCCGAAGACTAACTATGGCTACACCTTC
TRBJ1-3 - TRBD1 TRBV19 CASSIWGQGLRGNTIYF TGTGCCAGTAGTATTTGGGGACAGGGACTTCGTGGAAACACCATATATTTT
TRBJ2-4 - - TRBV4-1 CASSLVGGPNNIQYF TGCGCCAGCAGCCTGGTTGGGGGCCCGAATAACATTCAGTACTTC
TRBJ2-7 - TRBD2 TRBV7-8 CASSLSSGTYEQYF TGTGCCAGCAGCTTATCTAGCGGGACCTACGAGCAGTACTTC
TRBJ1-1 - TRBD1 TRBV18 CASSPLGTGLGNTEAFF TGTGCCAGCTCACCACTCGGGACAGGGCTTGGGAACACTGAAGCTTTCTTT
TRBJ1-2 - - TRBV12-3/TRBV12-4 CASSFGEVQGRNF TGTGCCAGCAGTTTTGGCGAGGTACAGGGACGGAACTTC
TRBJ2-7 once TRBD2 TRBV5-4 CASSLGREGRNEQYF TGTGCCAGCAGCTTGGGGCGGGAGGGCCGTAACGAGCAGTACTTC
TRBJ1-4 - - TRBV5-1 CASSLVGGINEKLFF TGCGCCAGCAGCTTGGTGGGGGGAATTAATGAAAAACTGTTTTTT
TRBJ2-3 - TRBD2 TRBV2 CASSDPSGVTDTQYF TGTGCCAGCAGTGACCCTAGCGGGGTCACAGATACGCAGTATTTT
TRBJ2-7 - TRBD1 TRBV7-8 CASSLGQGELLYEQYF TGTGCCAGCAGCCTCGGACAGGGCGAATTACTCTACGAGCAGTACTTC
TRBJ2-7 many - TRBV19 CASSKGVGYEQYF TGTGCCAGTAGCAAGGGGGTCGGCTACGAGCAGTACTTC
TRBJ1-1 - - TRBV19 CASTPQGEGTEAFF TGTGCCAGTACTCCACAGGGAGAGGGCACTGAAGCTTTCTTT
TRBJ2-1 - - TRBV2 CASRAELGEQFF TGTGCCAGCAGGGCGGAGTTGGGTGAGCAGTTCTTC
TRBJ2-7 - TRBD1 TRBV29-1 CSGGQYRYEQYF TGCAGCGGGGGACAGTATCGCTACGAGCAGTACTTC
TRBJ2-3 - TRBD2 TRBV4-1 CASSQETSGGGDTQYF TGCGCCAGCAGCCAAGAAACTAGCGGGGGTGGGGATACGCAGTATTTT
TRBJ2-5 - TRBD2 TRBV19 CASSSGLAGIETQYF TGTGCCAGTAGTTCTGGACTAGCGGGAATTGAGACCCAGTACTTC
TRBJ2-1 once TRBD1 TRBV3-1/TRBV3-2 CASSETDRGPQQFF TGTGCCAGCAGCGAAACAGACAGGGGACCGCAGCAGTTCTTC
TRBJ2-4 - - TRBV19 CASSQGGLGIQYF TGTGCCAGTAGTCAGGGGGGCCTAGGCATTCAGTACTTC